Reported below is one T cell receptor beta chain. Its antigen is currently not known. Qualities for individual bases were not recorded, and no much larger clone is one base off. The data derive from a study of blood T cell repertoires in COVID-19 (dated by TCRdb to the early 2020s). In the study overall: Samples covering the acute and convalescent phases of COVID-19 were provided by collaborators in the United States, Italy and Spain. Subjects who had been exposed to COVID-19, were actively infected with it, or had recovered from it provided the deeply sampled blood TCRbeta repertoires that made up the dataset. Where available, HLA class I and class II types were taken from metadata supplied by the sample provider and were not determined by assay-based typing. Samples were obtained from the ongoing ImmuneRACE study (first 160 participants) and from over a thousand subjects provided by 6 global collaborators. The repertoires were made available in a free public database intended to serve as a resource for research on the immune response to SARS-CoV-2. The prospective study material was composed of cDNA or gDNA derived from T cells, B-cell-depleted T cells, or PBMCs. Sample metadata almost always included a de-identified subject ID, COVID-19 status, age in years and sex.

What the work shows at the level of the full study, not this receptor alone: Clinical and demographic metadata were provided uncurated, with the amount varying by source and participant.

Collaborating institutions collected whole blood in K2EDTA tubes following their own protocols. For TCRbeta analysis, collaborators shipped samples in one of three forms: frozen whole blood, isolated PBMCs, or DNA extracted from either of those sample types. TCRbeta CDR3 regions were amplified from genomic DNA by means of the immunoSEQ Assay, a bias-controlled multiplex PCR. As for the original processing: The number of nucleated cells in each sample was estimated by amplification of reference gene primers within the assay. To quantify the absolute abundance of each unique TCRbeta CDR3 rearrangement, sequence reads were collapsed and filtered. For each sample, productive Simpson clonality was calculated by taking the square root of Simpson's diversity index across productive rearrangements. TCRdb took over this immuneACCESS table, retaining in-frame rearrangements with V and J assigned. Such tables are incomplete; in checked studies, under half of the missing clones stem from an unresolved V gene, and the remainder is unexplained. D and trimming come from the DNA, and the V and J calls and clone size come from that table. The sample data list around 100,000 clones, and around 80% of these were observed just once. The ten largest clonotypes hold 20% to 25% of the sample.

The cysteine opens and the phenylalanine closes a CDR3 of 17 amino acids. Of the read, only the CDR3 DNA is kept; its 51 bases are in frame from base 1. CDR1 and CDR2 (SGHRS, YFSETQ) derive from the germline V gene. V loses 4 bases of germline sequence and J loses 0 bases, and the interval between the two ends is 17 bases. The receptor was isolated from a man between 65 and 80 years old with active or convalescent COVID-19. The chain is encoded by TRBV5-1 joined to TRBJ1-5; the D gene identity is not certain. Specimen: peripheral blood. The DNA sequence is TGCGCCAGCAGCCTCGGTGAGTGGACTAATAGCAATCAGCCCCAGCATTTT. Its protein reads: CASSLGEWTNSNQPQHF.